Below, 2 T cell receptor beta chains from the same sample are listed, as sequenced in a study of blood T cells in healthy people across ages. A second roughly 6 to 11 cycle PCR used barcoded and J-beta primers. In TCRdb, the 5' RACE reads were re-called with MiXCR into one record per CDR3 protein. The table has over 1.5 million distinct CDR3 sequences, around 48% seen once. Input material: blood. These receptors were obtained from a middle-aged woman in good health.

The chain uses TRBV29-1 and TRBJ1-2, with D perhaps matching TRBD1 (5 bases). Germline CDR1 and CDR2: SQVTM and ANQGSEA. The germline V and J ends were trimmed by 4 bases and 8 bases, with 17 bases remaining between them. The CDR3 length is 13 residues. The CDR3 loop is CSVAGDGYGGYTF. In DNA, the CDR3 is TGCAGCGTTGCTGGGGACGGCTACGGAGGCTACACCTTC.

This clonotype has more than one count but fewer than ten. J is TRBJ2-3 and V is TRBV15, with unresolved D. The V end lost 4 bases, the J end lost 2 bases, and 4 bases lay between the germline ends. Germline V lookup: CDR1 LNHNV, CDR2 YYDKDF (reference sequence). The CDR3 spans 12 residues. The CDR3 DNA reads as TGTGCCACCAGCACTACCACAGATACGCAGTATTTT. Protein product: CATSTTTDTQYF.